The 25 T cell receptor beta chains presented below share a single source sample, sequenced in a study of beta chain features in type 1 diabetes. Study-wide results and limits: In all four CD4+ subsets, TCRB CDR3 length was significantly, moderately reduced in type 1 diabetes.

Of the isolated RNA, all was reverse transcribed, and so the sequenced material was expressed TCRB transcripts. Profiling relied on immunoSEQ multiplex PCR, and the TCRdb table lists in-frame clones only, not all of them. The sample consists of around 120,000 clones, 15% to 20% of them appearing once. Their antigens remain unidentified. Sequenced: central memory CD4+ T cells from blood. These receptors came from a man between 18 and 35 years old with type 1 diabetes.

The rearrangement uses TRBV18 and TRBJ2-1; D remains ambiguous. With 2 bases removed from V and 5 bases from J, the gap between germline ends came to 13 bases. The CDR3 sequence is 15 residues long. CDR1 and CDR2 (germline): KGHSH, LQKENI. The DNA for the CDR3 is TGTGCCAGCTCACCAAGTTTGCAAGGGAACAATGAGCAGTTCTTC. It specifies CASSPSLQGNNEQFF. The full variable domain, its missing parts supplied by reference TRBV18 and TRBJ2-1, is NAGVMQNPRHLVRRRGQEARLRCSPMKGHSHVYWYRQLPEEGLKFMVYLQKENIIDESGMPKERFSAEFPKEGPSILRIQQVVRGDSAAYFCASSPSLQGNNEQFFGPGTRLTVL.

V usage is TRBV16 and J usage is TRBJ2-1; no clear D. The CDR3 runs 11 residues. Looked up from germline, CDR1 is KGHSY and CDR2 is FQNENV. V was pared by 2 bases and J by 9 bases, with 5 bases between. CDR3: CASSQTFEQFF. CDR3 sequence (DNA): TGTGCCAGCAGCCAAACCTTTGAGCAGTTCTTC.

The gene calls are TRBV2 and TRBJ2-5; no clear D. The germline V and J ends were trimmed by 4 bases and 14 bases, with 11 bases remaining between them. Germline lookup yields CDR1 SNHLY and CDR2 FYNNEI. This CDR3 comprises 10 residues. The CDR3 DNA follows: TGTGCCAGCAGTGCGGGTCCCATCTACTTC. It codes for CASSAGPIYF.

This clone was counted between two and nine times. The chain links TRBV7-2 to TRBJ1-2, with D perhaps TRBD1 (5 bases). Germline V gene lookup returns CDR1 SGHTA and CDR2 FQGNSA. Trimming took 4 bases from V and 2 from J, leaving 14 bases between them. The CDR3 runs to 15 residues. Written as DNA, the CDR3 is TGTGCCAGCAGCTCAGTAACAGGACCAAACTATGGCTACACCTTC. Protein product: CASSSVTGPNYGYTF.

V and J are TRBV5-6 and TRBJ2-7; D gene uncertain. CDR1 and CDR2 from the germline V gene are SGHDT and YYEEEE. Trimming removed 3 bases at V and 5 bases at J, with 9 bases between. CDR3 length equals 12 residues. The CDR3 is CASSSRQNEQYF. The CDR3 bases are TGTGCCAGCAGCTCCCGGCAGAACGAGCAGTACTTC.

This clone has only a few counts. The chain recombines TRBV30 with TRBJ2-3, with D hard to call. The CDR3 is 12 amino acids. Germline V gene lookup returns CDR1 GTSNPN and CDR2 SVGIG (reference sequence). V dropped 3 bases and J dropped 2 bases, with 6 bases sitting between them. The CDR3 is CAWRAITDTQYF. CDR3 nucleotide sequence: TGTGCCTGGAGGGCCATCACAGATACGCAGTATTTT. The variable domain in full, completed from reference TRBV30 and TRBJ2-3, reads SQTIHQWPATLVQPVGSPLSLECTVEGTSNPNLYWYRQAAGRGLQLLFYSVGIGQISSEVPQNLSASRPQDRQFILSSKKLLLSDSGFYLCAWRAITDTQYFGPGTRLTVL.

The chain links TRBV5-4 to TRBJ2-7, with TRBD1 matching over 12 bases. Germline loops: CDR1 SGHNT, CDR2 YYREEE (reference sequence). The CDR3 totals 15 residues. The V gene end was trimmed by 3 bases and the J gene end by 6 bases; junction bases not matched to a gene: 7. CDR3: CASSSGGDRGLEQYF. CDR3 nucleotides: TGTGCCAGCAGCTCCGGCGGGGACAGGGGGCTCGAGCAGTACTTC.

The chain recombines TRBV18 with TRBJ2-2; the D is unclear. Germline V gene lookup returns CDR1 KGHSH and CDR2 LQKENI. V lost 5 bases and J 1 base, leaving 5 bases between the germline ends. CDR3 length equals 13 residues. This CDR3 reads CASSAMNTGELFF. The CDR3 DNA sequence: TGTGCCAGCTCAGCCATGAACACCGGGGAGCTGTTTTTT.

V is TRBV29-1 and J is TRBJ1-1; TRBD1 is a possible D gene (5 bases). Germline CDR1 and CDR2: SQVTM and ANQGSEA. The CDR3 consists of 16 residues. V lost 4 bases, J lost 0 bases, and 18 bases lay in between. In DNA form, the CDR3 reads TGCAGCGTTGGAGAAATGAGGGGAAGCATGAACACTGAAGCTTTCTTT. This codes for CSVGEMRGSMNTEAFF.

Only a few counts were recorded for this clone. This sequence joins TRBV7-2 and TRBJ1-5, with 8 positions matching TRBD1. Germline-derived CDR1 and CDR2 are SGHTA and FQGNSA. The J segment lost 7 bases and the V segment lost 1 base, leaving 6 bases of the junction unmatched. The CDR3 has 15 residues. The CDR3 nucleotides read TGTGCCAGCAGCTTAGACAGGGGGACGGAACAGCCCCAGCATTTT. Residues: CASSLDRGTEQPQHF.

This clone was detected many times. Written as DNA, the CDR3 is TGTGCCAGTAGGACAGTAACAGTCCCTGGGGCCAACGTCCTGACTTTC. It specifies CASRTVTVPGANVLTF. The rearrangement links TRBV19 to TRBJ2-6, with D tentatively TRBD1 (5 bases). The CDR3 extends over 16 amino acids. V gave up 6 bases and J gave up 2 bases, with 14 bases separating them. Per the germline V gene, CDR1 is LNHDA and CDR2 is SQIVND (reference sequence).

V and J are TRBV6-6 and TRBJ1-2, with a weak D call TRBD1 (6 bases). The germline V gene encodes CDR1 MNHNY and CDR2 SVGAGI (reference sequence). Trimming removed 3 bases from V and 6 bases from J, with 20 bases in between. This CDR3 is 16 amino acids long. As DNA, the CDR3 is TGTGCCAGCAGTTATCAGACTGGGCCAGGGGAAGATGGCTACACCTTC. Translating it yields CASSYQTGPGEDGYTF.

This clone showed up just a few times. The chain carries TRBV9 and TRBJ2-5, with D possibly being TRBD1 (6 bases). CDR1 and CDR2 (germline): SGDLS, YYNGEE. The ends were cut back, 4 bases at V and 4 bases at J, with 17 bases in the middle. CDR3 length: 15 residues. DNA of the CDR3: TGTGCCAGCAGCTCGCTGGGGCGCAGGGGAGAGACCCAGTACTTC. Protein product: CASSSLGRRGETQYF.

This clone came up a few times. The rearrangement uses TRBV27 and TRBJ2-3, with 9 nucleotides matching TRBD1. This CDR3 has 15 amino acids. Germline loops: CDR1 MNHEY, CDR2 SMNVEV (reference sequence). The junction had 7 bases not matched to a gene; V was cut back by 6 bases and J by 3 bases. In DNA form, the CDR3 reads TGTGCCAGCAGGGGACAGGGAAGAGGGACAGATACGCAGTATTTT. Encoded protein: CASRGQGRGTDTQYF.

This chain uses TRBV30 with TRBJ2-1; 7 bases line up with TRBD1. The V gene end was trimmed by 5 bases and the J gene end by 8 bases; junction bases not matched to a gene: 6. CDR1 is GTSNPN and CDR2 is SVGIG in the germline V gene (reference sequence). The CDR3 is 12 amino acids. CDR3: CAWEQGQHEQFF. CDR3 DNA sequence: TGTGCCTGGGAACAGGGGCAGCATGAGCAGTTCTTC.

Written as DNA, the CDR3 is TGTGCCAGCAGTTTATTAGGGACTAGCGTTAATGAGCAGTTCTTC. It translates to CASSLLGTSVNEQFF. This chain connects TRBV27 to TRBJ2-1; TRBD2 aligns across 10 bases. The CDR3 totals 15 residues. The germline CDR1 and CDR2 sequences are MNHEY and SMNVEV (reference sequence). Germline trimming cut 1 base from V and 7 bases from J; bases unmatched to any gene: 4.

A single count supports this clone. The chain uses TRBV9 and TRBJ2-3; D gene ambiguous. Trimming shortened V by 4 bases and J by 0 bases, and 6 bases separated the two germline ends. CDR1 and CDR2 (germline): SGDLS, YYNGEE. The CDR3 extends over 13 amino acids. CDR3 nucleotides: TGTGCCAGCAGCAGGTCTAGCACAGATACGCAGTATTTT. Its translation: CASSRSSTDTQYF.

The rearrangement links TRBV29-1 to TRBJ2-3; 8 bases map to TRBD1. CDR1 is SQVTM and CDR2 is ANQGSEA in the germline V gene. This CDR3 is 13 amino acids long. V lost 7 bases to trimming and J lost 0 bases; unmatched junction nucleotides: 3. The CDR3 DNA reads TGCAGCGACCGGGACAGGAGCACAGATACGCAGTATTTT. Its protein product is CSDRDRSTDTQYF.

This clone was picked up many times. J is TRBJ2-1 and V is TRBV7-6; a weak D match, TRBD1 (5 bases). CDR1 and CDR2 (germline): SGHVS, FNYEAQ. Trimming stripped 1 base from V and 5 bases from J, with 6 bases between. The CDR3 is 13 residues long. The CDR3 DNA reads as TGTGCCAGCAGCTTAGGGACAAACAATGAGCAGTTCTTC. Translating it yields CASSLGTNNEQFF.

The V and J genes are TRBV2 and TRBJ1-5; D gene unclear. Looked up from germline, CDR1 is SNHLY and CDR2 is FYNNEI. V was trimmed by 2 bases and J by 0 bases, leaving 8 bases between them. CDR3 length: 15 residues. CDR3: CASSEMGFSNQPQHF. DNA of the CDR3: TGTGCCAGCAGTGAAATGGGGTTTAGCAATCAGCCCCAGCATTTT.

This clone has just a few counts. CDR3 nucleotide sequence: TGTGCCAGCTCACTCGCGACGGAGGCAGATACGCAGTATTTT. Amino acids: CASSLATEADTQYF. The V gene is TRBV2, the J gene TRBJ2-3; perhaps TRBD2 as D (5 bases). Between the trimmed V and J ends, which lost 8 bases and 4 bases, there was a span of 16 bases. Germline lookup yields CDR1 SNHLY and CDR2 FYNNEI. This CDR3 comprises 14 residues.

This clone was counted once. The CDR3 DNA reads as TGTGCCAGCTCACCCCCGGAGGGGGGCCACAACGAGCAGTACTTC. This translates into CASSPPEGGHNEQYF. V gene TRBV18 combines with J gene TRBJ2-7, with D possibly being TRBD1 or TRBD2 (6 bases each). The CDR3 runs to 15 residues. Germline V CDR1 and CDR2: KGHSH, LQKENI. Trimming shortened V by 3 bases and J by 5 bases, and 17 bases separated the two germline ends.

In its sample, this clone was seen many times. The CDR3 here is CAWSRATGPGANVLTF. CDR3 bases: TGTGCCTGGAGCAGAGCCACAGGCCCTGGGGCCAACGTCCTGACTTTC. The chain joins TRBV30 to TRBJ2-6; D is perhaps TRBD1 (5 bases). The CDR3 runs 16 residues. The V gene lost 3 bases and the J gene lost 2 bases, with 14 bases spanning the gap. CDR1 GTSNPN and CDR2 SVGIG come from the germline V gene (reference sequence). The full variable domain, completed using reference TRBV30 and TRBJ2-6, is SQTIHQWPATLVQPVGSPLSLECTVEGTSNPNLYWYRQAAGRGLQLLFYSVGIGQISSEVPQNLSASRPQDRQFILSSKKLLLSDSGFYLCAWSRATGPGANVLTFGAGSRLTVL.

This clone was seen a few times. The CDR3 spells CASTPLLTGELFF. CDR3 bases: TGTGCCAGCACCCCTCTTTTGACCGGGGAGCTGTTTTTT. The chain couples TRBV7-2 to TRBJ2-2; no clear D gene. V was cut by 7 bases and J by 5 bases, with 11 bases left in between. Germline V lookup: CDR1 SGHTA, CDR2 FQGNSA. CDR3 size: 13 residues.

The CDR3 loop reads CASSLLAGNEQFF. In DNA, the CDR3 is TGTGCCAGCAGCCTACTAGCGGGAAATGAGCAGTTCTTC. The chain carries TRBV7-9 and TRBJ2-1; 10 bases map to TRBD2. The CDR3 consists of 13 residues. After removal of 5 bases from V and 7 bases from J, the junction contained 2 bases not matched to a gene. In germline, CDR1 is SEHNR, CDR2 FQNEAQ (reference sequence).